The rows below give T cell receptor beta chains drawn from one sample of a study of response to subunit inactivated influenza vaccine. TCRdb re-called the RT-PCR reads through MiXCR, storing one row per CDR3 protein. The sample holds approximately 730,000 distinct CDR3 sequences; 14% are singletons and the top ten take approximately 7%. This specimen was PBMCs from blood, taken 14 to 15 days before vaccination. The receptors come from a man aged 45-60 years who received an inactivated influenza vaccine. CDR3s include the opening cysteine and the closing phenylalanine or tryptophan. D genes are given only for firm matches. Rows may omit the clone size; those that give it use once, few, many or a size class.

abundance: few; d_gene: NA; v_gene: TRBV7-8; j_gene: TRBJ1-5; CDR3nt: TGTGCCAGCAGCGAACAAGACAGTTATCAGCCCCAGCATTTT; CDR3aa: CASSEQDSYQPQHF
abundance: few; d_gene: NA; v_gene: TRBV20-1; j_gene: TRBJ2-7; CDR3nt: TGCAGTGCTAGAGTTAACCACAGGGAGCGTGGGTACGAGCAGTACTTC; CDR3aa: CSARVNHRERGYEQYF
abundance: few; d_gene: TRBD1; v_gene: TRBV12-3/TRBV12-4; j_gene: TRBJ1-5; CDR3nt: TGTGCCAGCAGTCCCGGGACAGCAGTAAATCAGCCCCAGCATTTT; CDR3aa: CASSPGTAVNQPQHF
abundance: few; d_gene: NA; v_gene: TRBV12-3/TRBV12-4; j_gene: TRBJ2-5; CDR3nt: TGTGCCAGCAGTTTTGGGGCACGAGAGACCCAGTACTTC; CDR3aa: CASSFGARETQYF
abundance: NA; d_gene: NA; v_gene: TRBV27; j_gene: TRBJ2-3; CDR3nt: TGTGCCAGCAGTTTAAAGGTATTCTGGCGGAAAGATGTCATCGGCACAGATACGCAGTATTTT; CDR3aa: CASSLKVFWRKDVIGTDTQYF
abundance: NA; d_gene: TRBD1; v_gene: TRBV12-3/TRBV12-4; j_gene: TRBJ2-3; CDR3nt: TGTGCCATCCAGGGACAGAACACAGATACGCAGTATTTT; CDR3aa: CAIQGQNTDTQYF
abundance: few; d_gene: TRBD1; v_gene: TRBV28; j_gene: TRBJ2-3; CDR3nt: TGTGCCAGCAGTTTAATGGGAGTGGGACAGGGGGCAGATACGCAGTATTTT; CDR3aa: CASSLMGVGQGADTQYF
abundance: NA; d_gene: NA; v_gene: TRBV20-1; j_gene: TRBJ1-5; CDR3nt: TGCAGTGCTAGACCGGGGGGAGGTCAGCCCCAGCATTTT; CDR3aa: CSARPGGGQPQHF
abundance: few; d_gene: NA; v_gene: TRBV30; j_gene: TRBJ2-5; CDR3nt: TGTGCCTGGAGTGGTGGCGTGGAAGAGACCCAGTACTTC; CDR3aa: CAWSGGVEETQYF
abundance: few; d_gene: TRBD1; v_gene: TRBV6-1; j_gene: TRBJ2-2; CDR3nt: TGTGCCAGCAGCCTTCCCCGGGACAGGCCGAACACCGGGGAGCTGTTTTTT; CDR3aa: CASSLPRDRPNTGELFF
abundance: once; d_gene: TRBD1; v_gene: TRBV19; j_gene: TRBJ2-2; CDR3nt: TGTGCCAGTAGTACCAACAGGGGTTCGAACACCGGGGAGCTGTTTTTT; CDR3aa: CASSTNRGSNTGELFF
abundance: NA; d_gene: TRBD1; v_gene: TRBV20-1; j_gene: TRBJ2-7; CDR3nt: TGCAGTGCTAGCTCCGACAGGGGGGGACGGGATGAGCAGTACTTC; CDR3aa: CSASSDRGGRDEQYF
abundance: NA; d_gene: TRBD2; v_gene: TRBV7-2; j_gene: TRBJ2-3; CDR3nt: TGTGCCAGCAGCCCTAGCGGGAGAGGCACAGATACGCAGTATTTT; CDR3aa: CASSPSGRGTDTQYF
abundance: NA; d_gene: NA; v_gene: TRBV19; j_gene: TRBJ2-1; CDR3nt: TGTGCCAGTAGTATTTCAGGGTGGGGTGGCAATGAGAAGTTCTTC; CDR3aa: CASSISGWGGNEKFF
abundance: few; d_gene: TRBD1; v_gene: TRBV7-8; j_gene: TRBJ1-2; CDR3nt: TGTGCCAGCAGCCAACGGGCGGGACAGCTTTTAATCGGCTACACCTTC; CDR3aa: CASSQRAGQLLIGYTF
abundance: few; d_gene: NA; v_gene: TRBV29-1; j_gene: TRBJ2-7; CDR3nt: TGCAGCGTTCATGGTGACTCCTACGAGCAGTACTTC; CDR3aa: CSVHGDSYEQYF
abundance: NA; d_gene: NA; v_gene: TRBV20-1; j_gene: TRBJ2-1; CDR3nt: TGCAGTGGAAGTATACTTACGTACAATGAGCAGTTCTTC; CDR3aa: CSGSILTYNEQFF
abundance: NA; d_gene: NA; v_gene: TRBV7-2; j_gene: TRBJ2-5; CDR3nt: TGTGCCAGCATCCGGGGGTCTCAAGAGACCCAGTACTTC; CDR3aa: CASIRGSQETQYF
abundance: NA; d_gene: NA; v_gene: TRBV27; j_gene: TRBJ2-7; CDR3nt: TGTGCCACTGATATCGGAACAAGAGAGCAGTACTTC; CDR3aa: CATDIGTREQYF
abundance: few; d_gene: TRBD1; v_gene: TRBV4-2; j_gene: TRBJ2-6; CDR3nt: TGTGCCAGCAGCCAACCGCGGGGACAGGGTGGTGGGGCCAACGTCCTGACTTTC; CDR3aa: CASSQPRGQGGGANVLTF
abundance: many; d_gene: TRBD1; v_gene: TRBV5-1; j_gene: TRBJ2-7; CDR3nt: TGCGCCAGCAGCATCCGGACAGGGGCCTACGAGCAGTACTTC; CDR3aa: CASSIRTGAYEQYF
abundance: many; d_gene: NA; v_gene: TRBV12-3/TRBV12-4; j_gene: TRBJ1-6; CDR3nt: TGTGCCAGCAGTTTGGGGGGAAATTCACCCCTCCACTTT; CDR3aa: CASSLGGNSPLHF
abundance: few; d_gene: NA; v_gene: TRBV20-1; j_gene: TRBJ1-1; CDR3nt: TGCAGTGCTAGAGATCAGGGGTCGGGGGCTGAAGCTTTCTTT; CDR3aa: CSARDQGSGAEAFF
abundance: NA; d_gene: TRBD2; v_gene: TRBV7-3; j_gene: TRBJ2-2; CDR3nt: TGTGCCAGCAGCCCAACTAGCGGGAGCGTTCCCGGGGAGCTGTTTTTT; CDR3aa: CASSPTSGSVPGELFF
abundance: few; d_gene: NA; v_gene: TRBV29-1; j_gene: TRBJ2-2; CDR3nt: TGCAGCGTTCGACAGTCCTCGAACACCGGGGAGCTGTTTTTT; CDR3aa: CSVRQSSNTGELFF
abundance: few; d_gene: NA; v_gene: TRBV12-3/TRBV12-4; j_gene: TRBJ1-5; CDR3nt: TGTGCCAGCAGTTCCGCGGCATTTAATCAGCCCCAGCATTTT; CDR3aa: CASSSAAFNQPQHF
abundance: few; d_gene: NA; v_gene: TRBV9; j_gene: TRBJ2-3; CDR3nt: TGTGCCAGCAGCGTAGGAAGGGGGACGAGCACAGATACGCAGTATTTT; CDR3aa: CASSVGRGTSTDTQYF
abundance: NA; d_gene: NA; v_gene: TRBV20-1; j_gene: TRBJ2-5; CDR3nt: TGCAGTGCTGGAGTCAAAGAGACCCAGTACTTC; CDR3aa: CSAGVKETQYF
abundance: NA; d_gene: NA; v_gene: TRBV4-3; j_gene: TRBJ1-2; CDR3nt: TGCGCCAGCAGCCAAGATTTTGGGAAACCCACTTATGGCTACACCTTC; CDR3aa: CASSQDFGKPTYGYTF
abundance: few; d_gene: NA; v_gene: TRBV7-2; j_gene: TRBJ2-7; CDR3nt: TGTGCCAGCAGCTTCAGCAGGGAAGTGGGCTACGAGCAGTACTTC; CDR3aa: CASSFSREVGYEQYF
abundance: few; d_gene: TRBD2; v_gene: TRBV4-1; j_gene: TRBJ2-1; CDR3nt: TGCGCCAGCAGCCAAGTTGGGACTAGCGGATCAAGCTCCTACAATGAGCAGTTCTTC; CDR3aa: CASSQVGTSGSSSYNEQFF
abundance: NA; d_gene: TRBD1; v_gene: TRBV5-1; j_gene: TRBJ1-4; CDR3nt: TGCGCCAGCAGCTTGGGGGGACAGGGCTATGAAAAACTGTTTTTT; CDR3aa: CASSLGGQGYEKLFF
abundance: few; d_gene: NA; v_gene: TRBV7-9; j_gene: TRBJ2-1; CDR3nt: TGTGCCAGCAGCCCCCTCCCCTACAATGAGCAGTTCTTC; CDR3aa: CASSPLPYNEQFF
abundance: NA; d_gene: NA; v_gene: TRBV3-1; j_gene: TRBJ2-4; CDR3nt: TGTGCCAGCAGCCAAGATCGGTGGGAAAACATTCAGTACTTC; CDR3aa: CASSQDRWENIQYF
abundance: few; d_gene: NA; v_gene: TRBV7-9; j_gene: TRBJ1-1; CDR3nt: TGTGCCAGCAGCTTAGGGGGTACGGCAGCTTTCTTT; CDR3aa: CASSLGGTAAFF
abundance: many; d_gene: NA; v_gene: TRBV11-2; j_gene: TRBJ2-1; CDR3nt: TGTGCCAGCAGCTTCAGGGAGAAGGCCTACAATGAGCAGTTCTTC; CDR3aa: CASSFREKAYNEQFF
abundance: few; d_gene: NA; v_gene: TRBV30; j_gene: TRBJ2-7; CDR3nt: TGTGCCTGGAGCGAAACAGGGAGCGAGCAGTACTTC; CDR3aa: CAWSETGSEQYF
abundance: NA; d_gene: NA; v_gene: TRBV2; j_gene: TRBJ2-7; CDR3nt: TGTGCCAGCGCTATTCGACTAGAGCAGTACTTC; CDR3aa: CASAIRLEQYF
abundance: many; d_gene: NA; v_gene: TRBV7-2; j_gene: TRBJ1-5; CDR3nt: TGTGCCAGCAGTTTGGCGGGGATCGGCAATCAGCCCCAGCATTTT; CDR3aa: CASSLAGIGNQPQHF
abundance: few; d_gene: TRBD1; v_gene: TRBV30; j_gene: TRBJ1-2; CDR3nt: TGTGCCTGGACCCTGGGACAGGGGGTTCCCTATGGCTACACCTTC; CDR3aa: CAWTLGQGVPYGYTF
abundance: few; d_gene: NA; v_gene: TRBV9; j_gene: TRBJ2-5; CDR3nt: TGTGCCAGCAGCGGAGAAGCGGGAGAGACCCAGTACTTC; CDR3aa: CASSGEAGETQYF
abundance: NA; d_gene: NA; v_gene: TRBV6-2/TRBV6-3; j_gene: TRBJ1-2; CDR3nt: TGTGCCAGCAGTTACTCCAGGGTCTATGGCTACACCTTC; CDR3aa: CASSYSRVYGYTF
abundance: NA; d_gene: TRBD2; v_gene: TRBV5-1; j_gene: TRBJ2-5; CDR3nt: TGCGCCAGCAGCTTGGAGGCGGGAGGGCAAGAGACCCAGTACTTC; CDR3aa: CASSLEAGGQETQYF
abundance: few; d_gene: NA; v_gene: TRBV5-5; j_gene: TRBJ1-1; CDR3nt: TGTGCCAGCAGCTTGGCAGTGCCCCAAATGAACACTGAAGCTTTCTTT; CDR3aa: CASSLAVPQMNTEAFF
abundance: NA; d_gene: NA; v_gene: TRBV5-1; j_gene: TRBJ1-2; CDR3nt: TGCGCCAGCAGACATGAACCGGGACAAAACTATGGCTACACCTTC; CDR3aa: CASRHEPGQNYGYTF
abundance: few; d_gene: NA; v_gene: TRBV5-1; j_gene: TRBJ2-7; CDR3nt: TGCGCCAGCAGCTTGGAGATGCACCCAACCTACGAGCAGTACTTC; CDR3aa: CASSLEMHPTYEQYF
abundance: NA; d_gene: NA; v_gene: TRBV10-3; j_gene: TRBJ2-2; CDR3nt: TGTGCCATCACCGGACTGAACACCGGGGAGCTGTTTTTT; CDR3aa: CAITGLNTGELFF
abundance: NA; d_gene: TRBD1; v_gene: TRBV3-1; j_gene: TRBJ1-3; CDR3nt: TGTGCCAGCAGCCTGGGGGGACAGCGCTCTGGAAACACCATATATTTT; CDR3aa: CASSLGGQRSGNTIYF
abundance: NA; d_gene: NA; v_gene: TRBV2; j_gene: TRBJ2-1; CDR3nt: TGTGCCAGCAGTGAATTCCCGGATGAGCAGTTCTTC; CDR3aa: CASSEFPDEQFF
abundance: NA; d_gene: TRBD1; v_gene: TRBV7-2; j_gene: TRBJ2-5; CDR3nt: TGTGCCAGCAGCTCCCAGGGACAGCCCGGCGAGACCCAGTACTTC; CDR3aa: CASSSQGQPGETQYF
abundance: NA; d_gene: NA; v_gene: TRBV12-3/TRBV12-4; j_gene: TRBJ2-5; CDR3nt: TGTGCCAGCAGATTACAGGGGACTGAGACCCAGTACTTC; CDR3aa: CASRLQGTETQYF
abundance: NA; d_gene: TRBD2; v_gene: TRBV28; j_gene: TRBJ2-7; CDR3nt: TGTGCCAGCAGTTTTCCAGCGGGGGGCGACGTCGGCGAGCAGTACTTC; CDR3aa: CASSFPAGGDVGEQYF
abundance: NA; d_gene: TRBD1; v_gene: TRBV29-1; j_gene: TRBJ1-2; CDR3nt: TGCAGCGTCACCGGGACAGGGAAGGATGGCTACACCTTC; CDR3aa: CSVTGTGKDGYTF